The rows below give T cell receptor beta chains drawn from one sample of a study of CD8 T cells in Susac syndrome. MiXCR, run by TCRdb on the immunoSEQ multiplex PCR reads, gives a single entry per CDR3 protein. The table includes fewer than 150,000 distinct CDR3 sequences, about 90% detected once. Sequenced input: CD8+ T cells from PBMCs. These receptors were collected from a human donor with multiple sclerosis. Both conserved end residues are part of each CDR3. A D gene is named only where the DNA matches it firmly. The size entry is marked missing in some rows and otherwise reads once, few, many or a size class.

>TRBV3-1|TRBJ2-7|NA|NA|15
CASSIGAGSPDEQYF
TGTGCCAGCAGCATAGGGGCCGGGTCTCCGGACGAGCAGTACTTC
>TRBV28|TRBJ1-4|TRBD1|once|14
CASSPRDSSEKLFF
TGTGCCAGCAGTCCCCGGGACAGTTCTGAAAAACTGTTTTTT
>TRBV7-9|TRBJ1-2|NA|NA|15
CASSLAGAARLGYTF
TGTGCCAGCAGCTTAGCCGGTGCGGCGCGTTTAGGCTACACCTTC
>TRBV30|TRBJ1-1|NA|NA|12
CAWSVHLTEAFF
TGTGCCTGGAGTGTACATCTCACTGAAGCTTTCTTT
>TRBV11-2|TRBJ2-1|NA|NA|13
CASSLRITDEQFF
TGTGCCAGCAGCTTAAGGATCACCGATGAGCAGTTCTTC
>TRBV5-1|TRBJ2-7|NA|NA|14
CASSWARGAYEQYF
TGCGCCAGCAGCTGGGCCAGGGGAGCCTACGAGCAGTACTTC
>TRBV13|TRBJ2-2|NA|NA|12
CASSELTGELFF
TGTGCCAGCAGCGAACTTACCGGGGAGCTGTTTTTT
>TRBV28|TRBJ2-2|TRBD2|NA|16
CASSPRLAGDTGELFF
TGTGCCAGCAGTCCCCGGTTGGCGGGAGACACCGGGGAGCTGTTTTTT
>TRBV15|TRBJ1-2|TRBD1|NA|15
CATSISDRESYGYTF
TGTGCCACCAGCATTTCGGACAGGGAATCCTATGGCTACACCTTC
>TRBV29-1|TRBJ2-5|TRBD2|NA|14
CSAQGLAYGETQYF
TGCAGCGCCCAGGGACTAGCTTATGGAGAGACCCAGTACTTC
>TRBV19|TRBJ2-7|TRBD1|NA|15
CASSRDREAAYEQYF
TGTGCCAGTAGCCGGGACAGGGAAGCCGCCTACGAGCAGTACTTC
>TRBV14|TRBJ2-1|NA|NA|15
CASSQDSRWDNEQFF
TGTGCCAGCAGCCAAGATAGTCGTTGGGACAATGAGCAGTTCTTC
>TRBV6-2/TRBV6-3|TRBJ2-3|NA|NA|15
CASSSGPNWADTQYF
TGTGCCAGCAGTTCGGGACCGAATTGGGCAGATACGCAGTATTTT
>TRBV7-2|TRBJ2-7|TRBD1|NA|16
CASSLSPGTGVYEQYF
TGTGCCAGCAGCCTTTCCCCCGGGACAGGGGTCTACGAGCAGTACTTC
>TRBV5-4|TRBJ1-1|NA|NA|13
CASSPGEKREAFF
TGTGCCAGCAGCCCGGGGGAGAAGCGTGAAGCTTTCTTT
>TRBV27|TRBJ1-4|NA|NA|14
CASGGTAVNEKLFF
TGTGCCAGTGGAGGGACGGCTGTAAATGAAAAACTGTTTTTT
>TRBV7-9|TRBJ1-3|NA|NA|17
CASSPQNPGAGGNTIYF
TGTGCCAGCAGCCCACAAAATCCGGGGGCAGGAGGAAACACCATATATTTT
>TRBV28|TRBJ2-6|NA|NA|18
CASSPQGTELSGANVLTF
TGTGCCAGCAGTCCCCAGGGAACCGAACTCTCTGGGGCCAACGTCCTGACTTTC
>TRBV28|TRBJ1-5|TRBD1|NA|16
CASITPGTDHNQPQHF
TGTGCCAGCATAACCCCCGGGACAGATCACAATCAGCCCCAGCATTTT
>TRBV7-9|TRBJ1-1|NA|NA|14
CASSGGVSNTEAFF
TGTGCCAGCAGCGGCGGGGTTTCGAACACTGAAGCTTTCTTT
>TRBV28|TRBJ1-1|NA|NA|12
CASSPWTGRAFF
TGTGCCAGCAGCCCTTGGACCGGACGGGCTTTCTTT
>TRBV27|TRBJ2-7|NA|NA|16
CASSLSLGSLSYEQYF
TGTGCCAGCAGTTTATCCCTGGGCTCCCTTTCCTACGAGCAGTACTTC
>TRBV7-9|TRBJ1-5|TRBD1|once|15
CASSLVGTGDQPQHF
TGTGCCAGCAGCTTAGTCGGGACAGGGGATCAGCCCCAGCATTTT
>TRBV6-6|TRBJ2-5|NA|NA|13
CASSPDSAETQYF
TGTGCCAGCAGTCCCGATAGTGCCGAGACCCAGTACTTC
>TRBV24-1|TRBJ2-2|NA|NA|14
CATSALSPFGELFF
TGTGCCACCAGTGCTCTGAGCCCCTTCGGGGAGCTGTTTTTT
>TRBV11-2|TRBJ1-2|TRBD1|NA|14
CASSTPGTGYGYTF
TGTGCCAGCAGCACTCCCGGGACAGGGTATGGCTACACCTTC
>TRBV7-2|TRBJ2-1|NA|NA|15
CASSLGAGAYNEQFF
TGTGCCAGCAGCTTAGGGGCAGGGGCCTACAATGAGCAGTTCTTC
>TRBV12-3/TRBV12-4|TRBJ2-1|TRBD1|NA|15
CASTPGTGGTNEQFF
TGTGCCAGCACTCCCGGGACAGGGGGCACGAATGAGCAGTTCTTC
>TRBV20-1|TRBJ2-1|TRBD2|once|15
CSARDRASGSDEQFF
TGCAGTGCTAGAGATCGGGCTAGCGGGAGCGATGAGCAGTTCTTC
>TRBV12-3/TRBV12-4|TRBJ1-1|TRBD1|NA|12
CASSTGTGRAFF
TGTGCCAGCAGCACCGGGACAGGGAGAGCTTTCTTT
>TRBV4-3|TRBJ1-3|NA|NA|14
CASSHLISGNTIYF
TGCGCCAGCAGCCATCTAATCTCTGGAAACACCATATATTTT
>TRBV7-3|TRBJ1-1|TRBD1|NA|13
CASSTTGDSEAFF
TGTGCCAGCAGCACGACAGGGGACTCTGAAGCTTTCTTT
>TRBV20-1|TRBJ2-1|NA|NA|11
CSARPDNEQFF
TGCAGTGCTAGACCGGACAATGAGCAGTTCTTC
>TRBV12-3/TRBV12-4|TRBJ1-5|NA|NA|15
CASSPRSISNQPQHF
TGTGCCAGCAGTCCACGAAGCATTAGCAATCAGCCCCAGCATTTT
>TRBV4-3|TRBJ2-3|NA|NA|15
CASSQGGLTTDTQYF
TGCGCCAGCAGCCAAGGCGGGCTAACCACAGATACGCAGTATTTT
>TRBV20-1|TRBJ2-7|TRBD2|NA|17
CSARDRGAAGVPYEQYF
TGCAGTGCTAGAGATCGAGGCGCGGCGGGAGTACCCTACGAGCAGTACTTC
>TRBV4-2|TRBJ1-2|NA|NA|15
CASSQVAGIQDGYTF
TGTGCCAGCAGCCAAGTCGCGGGGATTCAGGATGGCTACACCTTC
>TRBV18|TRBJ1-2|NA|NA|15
CASSPARAREYGYTF
TGTGCCAGCTCACCTGCCAGGGCACGCGAGTATGGCTACACCTTC
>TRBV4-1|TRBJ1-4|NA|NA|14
CASSQGHSEEKLFF
TGCGCCAGCAGCCAAGGACACTCCGAAGAAAAACTGTTTTTT
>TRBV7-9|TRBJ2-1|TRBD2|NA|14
CASNQAGIYNEQFF
TGTGCCAGCAACCAAGCGGGAATCTACAATGAGCAGTTCTTC
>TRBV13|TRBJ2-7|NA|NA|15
CASSLEGGPSGEQYF
TGTGCCAGCAGCTTAGAGGGCGGTCCTTCGGGTGAGCAGTACTTC
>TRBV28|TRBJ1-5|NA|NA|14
CASRWAGLGQPQHF
TGTGCCAGCAGGTGGGCAGGGCTGGGTCAGCCCCAGCATTTT
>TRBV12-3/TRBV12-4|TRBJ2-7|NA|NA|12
CASKIGLYEQYF
TGTGCCAGCAAAATCGGGCTCTACGAGCAGTACTTC
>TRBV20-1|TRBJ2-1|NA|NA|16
CSARDRPGSAYNEQFF
TGCAGTGCTAGAGATAGGCCAGGGTCGGCCTACAATGAGCAGTTCTTC
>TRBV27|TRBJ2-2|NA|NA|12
CASSLFGGELFF
TGTGCCAGCAGTTTATTCGGCGGGGAGCTGTTTTTT
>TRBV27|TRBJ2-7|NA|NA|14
CASSPWDTHYEQYF
TGTGCCAGCAGTCCCTGGGACACCCACTACGAGCAGTACTTC
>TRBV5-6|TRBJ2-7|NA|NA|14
CASSLKVREHEQYF
TGTGCCAGCAGCTTGAAGGTTAGGGAACACGAGCAGTACTTC